This T cell receptor (beta chain) was recorded in a study of T-cell reconstitution after alpha-beta-depleted transplantation in children. There are many counts of this clonotype. The antigen is not known. Unique molecular identifiers were incorporated when the TCRbeta library was constructed. One entry per CDR3 protein, called by TCRdb with MiXCR from the PCR reads. The sample includes roughly 70,000 distinct CDR3 sequences, 4.9% of them seen just once. CDR3 length: 15 residues. Trimming shortened V by 5 bases and J by 4 bases, and 14 bases separated the two germline ends. Regarding the study as a whole: There were reportedly several hundred expanded graft clones from which alpha-beta T cells came about two months after transplant. A year had passed since transplant, and T-cell counts and diversity by then came mostly from newly produced T cells. High day-60 TCRbeta diversity in some patients came from surviving recipient T cells and thymic progenitors.

The chain couples TRBV12-3 or TRBV12-4 to TRBJ2-2; D possibly matches TRBD1 or TRBD2 (5 bases each). The source was PBMCs, mostly from graft donor cells, collected 180 days after TCRalphabeta/CD19-depleted stem cell transplant. This receptor was obtained from a boy less than two years old who had a stem cell transplant for acute myeloid leukemia, so the T cells may come from the graft donor. CDR3 amino acids: CASSTGQASTGELFF. DNA of the CDR3: TGTGCCAGCAGTACGGGGCAAGCCTCCACCGGGGAGCTGTTTTTT.